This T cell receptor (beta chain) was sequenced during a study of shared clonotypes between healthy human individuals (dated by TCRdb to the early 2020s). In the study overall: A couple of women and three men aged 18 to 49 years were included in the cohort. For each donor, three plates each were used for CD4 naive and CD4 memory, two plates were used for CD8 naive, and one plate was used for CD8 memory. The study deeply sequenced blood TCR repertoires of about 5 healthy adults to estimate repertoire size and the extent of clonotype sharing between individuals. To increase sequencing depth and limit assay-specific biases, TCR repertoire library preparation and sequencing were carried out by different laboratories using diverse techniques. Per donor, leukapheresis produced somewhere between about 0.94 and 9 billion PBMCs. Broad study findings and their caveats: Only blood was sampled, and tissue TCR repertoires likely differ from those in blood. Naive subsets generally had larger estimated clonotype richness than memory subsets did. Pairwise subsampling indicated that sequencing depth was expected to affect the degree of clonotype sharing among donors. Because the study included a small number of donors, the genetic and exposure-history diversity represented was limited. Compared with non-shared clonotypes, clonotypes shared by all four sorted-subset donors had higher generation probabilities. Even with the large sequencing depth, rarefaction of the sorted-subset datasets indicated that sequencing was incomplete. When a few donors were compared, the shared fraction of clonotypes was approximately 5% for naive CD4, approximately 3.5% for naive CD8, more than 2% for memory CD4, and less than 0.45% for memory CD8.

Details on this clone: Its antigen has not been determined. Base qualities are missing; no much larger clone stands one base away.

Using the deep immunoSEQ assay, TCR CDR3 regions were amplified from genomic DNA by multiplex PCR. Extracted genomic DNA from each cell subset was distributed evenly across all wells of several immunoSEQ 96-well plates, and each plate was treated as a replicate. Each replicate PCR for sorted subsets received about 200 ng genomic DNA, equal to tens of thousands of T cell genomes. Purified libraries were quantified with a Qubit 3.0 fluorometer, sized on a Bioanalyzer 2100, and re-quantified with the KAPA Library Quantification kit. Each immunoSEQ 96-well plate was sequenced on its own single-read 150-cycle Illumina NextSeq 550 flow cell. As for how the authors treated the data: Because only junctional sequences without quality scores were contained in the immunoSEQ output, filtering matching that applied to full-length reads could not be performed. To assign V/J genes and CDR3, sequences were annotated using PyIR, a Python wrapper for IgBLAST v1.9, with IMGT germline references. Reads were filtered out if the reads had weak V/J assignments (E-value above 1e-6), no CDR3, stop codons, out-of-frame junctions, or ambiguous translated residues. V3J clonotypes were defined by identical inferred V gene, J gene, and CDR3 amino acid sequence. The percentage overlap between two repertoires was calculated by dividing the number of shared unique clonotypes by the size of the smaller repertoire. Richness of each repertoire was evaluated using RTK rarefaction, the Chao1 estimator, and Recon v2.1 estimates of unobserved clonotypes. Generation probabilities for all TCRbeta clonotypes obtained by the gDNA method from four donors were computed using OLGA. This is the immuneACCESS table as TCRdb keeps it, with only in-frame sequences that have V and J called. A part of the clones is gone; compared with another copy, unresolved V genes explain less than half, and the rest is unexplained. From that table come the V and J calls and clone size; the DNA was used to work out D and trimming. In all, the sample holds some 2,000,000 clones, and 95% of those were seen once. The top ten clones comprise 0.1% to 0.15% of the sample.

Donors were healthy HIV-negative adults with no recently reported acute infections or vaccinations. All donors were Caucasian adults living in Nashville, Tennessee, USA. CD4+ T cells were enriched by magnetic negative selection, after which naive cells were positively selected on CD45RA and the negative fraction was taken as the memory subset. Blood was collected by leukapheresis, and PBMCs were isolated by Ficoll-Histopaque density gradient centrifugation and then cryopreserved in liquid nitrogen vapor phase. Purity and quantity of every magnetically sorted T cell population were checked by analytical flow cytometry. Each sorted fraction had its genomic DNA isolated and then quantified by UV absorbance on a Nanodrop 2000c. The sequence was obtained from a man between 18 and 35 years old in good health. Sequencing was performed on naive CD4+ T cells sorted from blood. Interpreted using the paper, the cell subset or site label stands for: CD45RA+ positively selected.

The nucleotides are TGTGCCAGCAGCTGGCCCGGGACGGCAAATGGCTACACCTTC. Translation gives CASSWPGTANGYTF. This chain joins TRBV5-4 to TRBJ1-2; matching of 5 bases hints at TRBD1 as the D gene. Deletion took 3 bases off V and 6 bases off J, with a span of 15 bases between the germline ends. CDR1 and CDR2 are drawn from the germline V gene (reference sequence): SGHNT, YYREEE. The CDR3 runs 14 residues from the cysteine to the phenylalanine. Only the CDR3 region is kept as DNA, spanning 42 bases read in frame from base 1. Where the CDR3 stops, the reference TRBV5-4 and TRBJ1-2 genes take over; the full variable domain is ETGVTQSPTHLIKTRGQQVTLRCSSQSGHNTVSWYQQALGQGPQFIFQYYREEENGRGNFPPRFSGLQFPNYSSELNVNALELDDSALYLCASSWPGTANGYTFGSGTRLTVV.